The clone carrying this T cell receptor beta chain was found many times. The source material, RNA transcripts, was used to amplify TCR beta CDR3 regions. HTBI primers were employed in a first-round RT-PCR of the TCR CDR3. TCRdb re-called the multiplex PCR reads through MiXCR, storing one row per CDR3 protein. The repertoire holds about 640,000 distinct CDR3 sequences, with roughly 20% as singletons. Germline V lookup: CDR1 MDHEN, CDR2 SYDVKM. V shed 4 bases and J 6 bases; nucleotides not matched to a gene: 10. This CDR3 region has 15 residues. The sample is drawn from a study of T cells in Graves' hyperthyroidism and ophthalmopathy.

This sequence originates from a young man with Graves' ophthalmopathy. What was sequenced was blood. The genes are TRBV28 and TRBJ1-1; 8 bases are a match to TRBD1. The CDR3 bases are TGTGCCAGCAGTTACCAACAGGGGGTAGGATCTGAAGCTTTCTTT. Translating gives CASSYQQGVGSEAFF.